A selection of T cell receptor beta chains follows, all from one sample in a study of shared clonotypes between healthy human individuals. Sequencing used immunoSEQ multiplex PCR; TCRdb keeps in-frame clones, though not all of them. The sample contains approximately 2.1 million clones, more than 85% of which appear only once. The sequencing sample was made of naive CD4+ T cells from PBMCs. The receptors originated from a man aged 18 to 30 in good health. Some clones in this sample may be carry-over from other donors' samples. Each CDR3 is given with its conserved first and last residue. A D gene is named only where the DNA matches it firmly. Rows may omit the clone size; those that give it use once, few, many or a size class.

>TRBJ1-2|TRBD1|TRBV2|.
TGTGCCACCGCCCCTGAAACAGGGGTAGGTGGCTACACCTTC
CATAPETGVGGYTF
>TRBJ2-1|.|TRBV18|.
TGTGCCAGCTCACCGTTTGGACAGAACAATGAGCAGTTCTTC
CASSPFGQNNEQFF
>TRBJ1-5|.|TRBV5-1|.
TGCGCCAGCAGCACACTCGACGCTACGCGTTCCGGGCAGCCCCAGCATTTT
CASSTLDATRSGQPQHF
>TRBJ1-1|.|TRBV6-6|.
TGTGCCAGCAGTTCCCCCGGGGTTACTGAAGCTTTCTTT
CASSSPGVTEAFF
>TRBJ2-2|TRBD2|TRBV19|.
TGTGCCAGCTACAGCGGGAGGGACACCGGGGAGCTGTTTTTT
CASYSGRDTGELFF
>TRBJ2-3|TRBD2|TRBV10-1|.
TGCGCCAGCCAGGGAGGGGGCACAGATACGCAGTATTTT
CASQGGGTDTQYF
>TRBJ2-7|TRBD1|TRBV18|.
TGTGCCAGCTCACCAGGGACAGAATTCTACGAGCAGTACTTC
CASSPGTEFYEQYF
>TRBJ1-4|TRBD1|TRBV7-9|.
TGTGCCAGCAGCTTAGCGTGGGCAGGGGGCAATGAAAAACTGTTTTTT
CASSLAWAGGNEKLFF
>TRBJ2-3|TRBD1|TRBV5-6|.
TGTGCCAGCAGCTTGTTGGGACAGGCTTTTACAGATACGCAGTATTTT
CASSLLGQAFTDTQYF
>TRBJ2-3|.|TRBV5-4|.
TGTGCCAGCAGCTGGGGGCCAACCGAAGATACGCAGTATTTT
CASSWGPTEDTQYF
>TRBJ1-2|.|TRBV18|.
TGTGCCAGCTCGTCCTTTCTCAGCCACTATGGCTACACCTTC
CASSSFLSHYGYTF
>TRBJ2-7|.|TRBV5-1|.
TGCGCCAGCAGCCGGTCCGGTGTTCTAACCTACGAGCAGTACTTC
CASSRSGVLTYEQYF
>TRBJ2-3|.|TRBV11-2|.
TGTGCCAGCAGCACTTTTGACTTCACAGATACGCAGTATTTT
CASSTFDFTDTQYF
>TRBJ2-5|.|TRBV9|.
TGTGCCAGCAGCGGGAGTTCCCCACTTTCGGAGACCCAGTACTTC
CASSGSSPLSETQYF
>TRBJ2-1|.|TRBV10-3|.
TGTGCCATCAGTGAGGGACTAGGGGGCTACAATGAGCAGTTCTTC
CAISEGLGGYNEQFF
>TRBJ2-5|TRBD2|TRBV5-1|.
TGCGCCAGCAGCACCGGACTAGCGGGAGACGGAGAGACCCAGTACTTC
CASSTGLAGDGETQYF
>TRBJ2-2|TRBD2|TRBV18|.
TGTGCCAGCTCACCACAGCGGGAGGCCGGGGAGCTGTTTTTT
CASSPQREAGELFF
>TRBJ2-3|.|TRBV15|.
TGTGCCACCTTCTCCGGGCGGACTAGCACAGATACGCAGTATTTT
CATFSGRTSTDTQYF
>TRBJ1-4|.|TRBV11-1|.
TGTGCCAGCAGCCGAGCCGGGAACAATGAAAAACTGTTTTTT
CASSRAGNNEKLFF
>TRBJ2-5|.|TRBV5-8|.
TGTGCCAGCAGGACCCGGGAGACCCAGTACTTC
CASRTRETQYF
>TRBJ1-3|.|TRBV30|once
TGTGCCACGAGCGCGGGAGTTGGAAACACCATATATTTT
CATSAGVGNTIYF
>TRBJ2-7|TRBD1|TRBV2|.
TGTGCCAGCAGACAGGACAGGGGATACTACGAGCAGTACTTC
CASRQDRGYYEQYF
>TRBJ1-3|.|TRBV7-3|.
TGTGCCAGCAGCCCTCGGACACAGACGGCGAACACCATATATTTT
CASSPRTQTANTIYF
>TRBJ1-5|.|TRBV4-1|.
TGCGCCAGCAGCCAACCCACGTCCGGGGGGAGTCAGCCCCAGCATTTT
CASSQPTSGGSQPQHF
>TRBJ2-1|TRBD2|TRBV11-2|once
TGTGCCAGCAGCCCTAGCGGGAGGGTCGGAAATGAGCAGTTCTTC
CASSPSGRVGNEQFF
>TRBJ2-3|.|TRBV10-3|.
TGTGCCATCAGGGGGGGGCAGATCACAGATACGCAGTATTTT
CAIRGGQITDTQYF
>TRBJ1-5|.|TRBV4-2|.
TGTGCCAGCAGCCAGGGGACTGGCGATCAGCCCCAGCATTTT
CASSQGTGDQPQHF
>TRBJ2-7|.|TRBV28|.
TGTGCCAGCAGTTTGGGGGGCCATTACGAGCAGTACTTC
CASSLGGHYEQYF
>TRBJ2-7|TRBD2|TRBV5-1|.
TGCGCCAGCAGCGGAATACTAGCGGGAGTTCTGGACGAGCAGTACTTC
CASSGILAGVLDEQYF
>TRBJ2-1|TRBD2|TRBV18|.
TGTGCCAGCTCACCAGGACTAGCGGGAGTCTTCGATGAGCAGTTCTTC
CASSPGLAGVFDEQFF
>TRBJ2-3|TRBD2|TRBV7-6|.
TGTGCCAGCAGCCTATCTAGCGGGACTAGCACAGATACGCAGTATTTT
CASSLSSGTSTDTQYF
>TRBJ2-3|TRBD2|TRBV19|.
TGTGCCAGTAGCCCCCGACTAGCGGGAGGGGGCACAGATACGCAGTATTTT
CASSPRLAGGGTDTQYF
>TRBJ2-2|TRBD1|TRBV4-3|.
TGCGCCAGCAGCCAAAGATCGGCCGGGACAGGGGGCTCTCCCGGGGAGCTGTTTTTT
CASSQRSAGTGGSPGELFF
>TRBJ2-1|TRBD2|TRBV2|.
TGTGCCAGCAGTCCTAGCGGACTTTACCGTCTTTACAATGAGCAGTTCTTC
CASSPSGLYRLYNEQFF
>TRBJ2-1|.|TRBV5-1|.
TGCGCCAGCAGCTTGGCGGTGGCCTACAATGAGCAGTTCTTC
CASSLAVAYNEQFF
>TRBJ1-2|.|TRBV29-1|.
TGCAGCGTATCCGGTGAGGTTAACTATGGCTACACCTTC
CSVSGEVNYGYTF
>TRBJ2-2|TRBD2|TRBV2|.
TGTGCCAGCAGAGACGGGACTACAGACACCGGGGAGCTGTTTTTT
CASRDGTTDTGELFF
>TRBJ2-7|.|TRBV4-3|.
TGCGCCAGCAGCCAGTCGCCTTCCCTCTCCTACGAGCAGTACTTC
CASSQSPSLSYEQYF
>TRBJ2-6|.|TRBV28|.
TGTGCCAGCAGTTCCCAGGTCTCCGGGGCCAACGTCCTGACTTTC
CASSSQVSGANVLTF
>TRBJ2-5|.|TRBV19|.
TGTGCCAGTAGTATAGGAAGGGAGACCCAGTACTTC
CASSIGRETQYF
>TRBJ2-4|.|TRBV10-3|.
TGTGCCATCAGTGAGTCTCTAAGGGGTAGCATTCAGTACTTC
CAISESLRGSIQYF
>TRBJ1-5|.|TRBV7-7|.
TGTGCACCCCATTATAGCAATCAGCCCCAGCATTTT
CAPHYSNQPQHF
>TRBJ2-1|.|TRBV2|.
TGTGCCAGCAGGGTAGCGGATCTGTACAATGAGCAGTTCTTC
CASRVADLYNEQFF
>TRBJ2-2|TRBD2|TRBV7-9|.
TGTGCCAGCAGCTTGGGACTAGCGGGAGGAGGCGGGGAGCTGTTTTTT
CASSLGLAGGGGELFF
>TRBJ2-3|TRBD2|TRBV9|.
TGTGCCAGCAGCCCTCGGCCGGGACTAGCGGGAGGGCCAGCGGATACGCAGTATTTT
CASSPRPGLAGGPADTQYF
>TRBJ1-1|.|TRBV5-4|.
TGTGCCAGCAGCCATGAGGGATTGAACACTGAAGCTTTCTTT
CASSHEGLNTEAFF
>TRBJ1-3|.|TRBV19|.
TGTGCCAGTAGTATCGGGATACGGAGAAACACCATATATTTT
CASSIGIRRNTIYF
>TRBJ2-3|.|TRBV7-7|.
TGTGCCAGCAGCAGACGCGCCAAGGATACGCAGTATTTT
CASSRRAKDTQYF
>TRBJ2-7|.|TRBV5-4|.
TGTGCCAGCAGTTTCCCGGGGGACGAGCAGTACTTC
CASSFPGDEQYF
>TRBJ1-1|.|TRBV6-5|.
TGTGCCAGCAGTCACGCTGGGTGGGCTTTCTTT
CASSHAGWAFF